The 17 T cell receptor beta chains presented below share a single source sample, sequenced in a study of cytomegalovirus exposure and HLA in healthy donors (dated by TCRdb to 2016 to 2017). The library was prepared using the immunoSEQ multiplex PCR assay. Not all clones reach the TCRdb copy of this immuneACCESS table, which keeps in-frame sequences only. Checked studies attribute under half of the gap to unresolved V genes and leave the rest unexplained. Counted in this sample were more than 110,000 clones; 86% of them appeared once. 2.5% to 3.5% of the sample belongs to the ten largest clones. The sequenced sample was PBMCs. These receptors were obtained from a man aged 18 to 30 in good health and CMV-seronegative.

CDR3 DNA: TGTGCCAGCAGGACGTTTTCGGACAGCCGTGGCTACACCTTC. Translated, it gives CASRTFSDSRGYTF. The V call is TRBV6-5, the J call TRBJ1-2, with D possibly matching TRBD1 (6 bases). Germline V gene lookup returns CDR1 MNHEY and CDR2 SVGAGI. V was trimmed by 6 bases and J by 7 bases, leaving 18 bases between them. The CDR3 loop spans 14 amino acids.

V usage is TRBV5-6 and J usage is TRBJ1-1, with D uncertain. V was pared by 0 bases and J by 0 bases, with 12 bases between. This CDR3 spans 16 amino acids. CDR1 is SGHDT, CDR2 YYEEEE, per germline. CDR3 DNA sequence: TGTGCCAGCAGCTTGGGCAGTCTTTTAATGAACACTGAAGCTTTCTTT. It specifies CASSLGSLLMNTEAFF.

The chain employs TRBV27 and TRBJ2-1, with 8 bases lining up with TRBD1. The length of the CDR3 is 16 residues. CDR1 and CDR2 from the germline V gene are MNHEY and SMNVEV (reference sequence). V dropped 3 bases and J dropped 7; count of bases not matched to a gene: 11. The CDR3 DNA reads as TGTGCCAGCAGTTTTGTGGCAGGGGGCGTGGAGAATGAGCAGTTCTTC. This codes for CASSFVAGGVENEQFF.

This clone has just a few counts. This chain uses TRBV5-1 with TRBJ2-5; 7 bases match TRBD1. The CDR3 is 15 residues long. Germline CDR1 SGHRS, CDR2 YFSETQ. The V gene end was trimmed by 3 bases and the J gene end by 2 bases; junction bases not matched to a gene: 7. CDR3 bases: TGCGCCAGCAGCTCCAAGGACAGGAGACAAGAGACCCAGTACTTC. The encoded protein is CASSSKDRRQETQYF.

This clone was observed once. The chain recombines TRBV4-1 with TRBJ2-5, with TRBD2 identical over 7 bases. Germline V gives CDR1 MGHRA, CDR2 YSYEKL. J lost 1 base, V lost 3 bases, and 5 bases had no gene match. The CDR3 totals 15 residues. CDR3 coding DNA: TGCGCCAGCAGCCATAGGGACTACACCCAAGAGACCCAGTACTTC. It encodes CASSHRDYTQETQYF.

The chain uses TRBV2 and TRBJ1-1; D is possibly TRBD1 (6 bases). V shed 8 bases and J shed 0 bases, with 16 bases lying between them. CDR1 is SNHLY and CDR2 is FYNNEI in the germline V gene. This CDR3 region has 15 residues. This CDR3 is CASGGGRGMNTEAFF. CDR3 in DNA: TGTGCCAGCGGAGGGGGGAGGGGAATGAACACTGAAGCTTTCTTT.

The chain combines TRBV6-1 with TRBJ1-5, with D unresolved. The germline V gene has CDR1 MNHNS and CDR2 SASEGT. The CDR3 spans 14 residues. V was trimmed by 2 bases and J by 0 bases, leaving 5 bases between them. The CDR3 sequence is CASSESNSNQPQHF. CDR3 nucleotides: TGTGCCAGCAGTGAATCAAATAGCAATCAGCCCCAGCATTTT.

This sequence joins TRBV2 and TRBJ1-6, with D tentatively TRBD1 (6 bases). CDR1 is SNHLY and CDR2 is FYNNEI in the germline V gene. Deletions cut 4 bases from V and 7 bases from J, with 8 bases between. CDR3 length: 13 residues. The CDR3 bases are TGTGCCAGCAGTGTGGACAGAAATTCACCCCTCCACTTT. Translating gives CASSVDRNSPLHF.

The CDR3 loop reads CASSLGQGAYEQYF. The CDR3 DNA reads TGTGCCAGCAGCTTAGGGCAGGGGGCTTACGAGCAGTACTTC. The chain recombines TRBV7-9 with TRBJ2-7; 8 bases map to TRBD1. Per germline, CDR1 SEHNR and CDR2 FQNEAQ (reference sequence). V was pared by 1 base and J by 4 bases, with 3 bases of the junction left unmatched. CDR3 length equals 14 residues.

The chain links TRBV5-1 to TRBJ2-2; D may be TRBD2 (6 bases). In germline, CDR1 is SGHRS, CDR2 YFSETQ. The germline V and J ends were trimmed by 0 bases and 0 bases, with 15 bases remaining between them. The CDR3 covers 18 residues. The CDR3 protein is CASSLGFKGGANTGELFF. DNA of the CDR3: TGCGCCAGCAGCTTGGGTTTCAAGGGAGGCGCGAACACCGGGGAGCTGTTTTTT.

The V call is TRBV7-2, the J call TRBJ2-2; D uncertain. CDR1 and CDR2 from the germline V gene are SGHTA and FQGNSA. This CDR3 contains 12 residues. Trimming shortened V by 5 bases and J by 5 bases, and 6 bases separated the two germline ends. The CDR3 nucleotides are TGTGCCAGCAGCCGTTATACCGGGGAGCTGTTTTTT. Residues: CASSRYTGELFF.

The V call is TRBV10-3, the J call TRBJ1-2, with 8 bases matching TRBD1. From germline, CDR1 is ENHRY and CDR2 SYGVKD. CDR3 size: 16 residues. V was pared by 7 bases and J by 4 bases, with 14 bases of the junction left unmatched. The DNA of the CDR3 is TGTGCCATCAATGACGGACAGGGACTTTTCAGCTATGGCTACACCTTC. It specifies CAINDGQGLFSYGYTF.

This clone was detected a few times. The V and J genes are TRBV27 and TRBJ2-5, with 11 bases aligning to TRBD1. The CDR3 runs to 15 residues. V lost 5 bases to trimming and J lost 7 bases; unmatched junction nucleotides: 9. CDR1 and CDR2 (germline): MNHEY, SMNVEV (reference sequence). CDR3 DNA sequence: TGTGCCAGCAGTCCCCGGACAGGGGGCGCTAGGACCCAGTACTTC. It translates to CASSPRTGGARTQYF.

This clone is categorized as medium-sized. J is TRBJ2-5 and V is TRBV7-9; tentatively, D is TRBD1 (7 bases). This CDR3 is 15 amino acids long. The V gene lost 1 base and the J gene lost 1 base, with 10 bases spanning the gap. Germline-derived CDR1 and CDR2 are SEHNR and FQNEAQ (reference sequence). CDR3 region: CASSLGGTAQETQYF. The CDR3 coding sequence is TGTGCCAGCAGCTTAGGCGGGACAGCCCAAGAGACCCAGTACTTC.

By share, this clone counts as medium-sized. J is TRBJ2-3 and V is TRBV6-4; a possible D gene is TRBD1 (5 bases). The ends were cut back, 7 bases at V and 2 bases at J, with 13 bases in the middle. The CDR3 runs to 14 residues. Germline V gene sequence: CDR1 MRHNA, CDR2 SNTAGT. This CDR3 is CASKGSQTTDTQYF. In nucleotides, the CDR3 is TGTGCCAGCAAGGGGTCCCAGACCACAGATACGCAGTATTTT.

The chain has TRBV5-1 and TRBJ1-6; 8 positions match TRBD1. The CDR3 extends over 14 amino acids. Germline V gene data show CDR1 as SGHRS and CDR2 as YFSETQ. The V and J ends lost 4 bases and 9 bases, in that order; junction bases with no gene match: 6. This CDR3 reads CASSVDRAGSPLHF. In DNA, the CDR3 is TGCGCCAGCAGCGTGGACAGGGCCGGTTCACCCCTCCACTTT.

The V and J genes are TRBV29-1 and TRBJ1-1; the match to TRBD1 covers 7 bases. The J segment lost 6 bases and the V segment lost 4 bases, leaving 2 bases of the junction unmatched. Germline CDR1 SQVTM, CDR2 ANQGSEA. The length of the CDR3 is 11 residues. The chain's CDR3 is CSVATGAEAFF. CDR3 DNA sequence: TGCAGCGTTGCAACAGGGGCTGAAGCTTTCTTT.